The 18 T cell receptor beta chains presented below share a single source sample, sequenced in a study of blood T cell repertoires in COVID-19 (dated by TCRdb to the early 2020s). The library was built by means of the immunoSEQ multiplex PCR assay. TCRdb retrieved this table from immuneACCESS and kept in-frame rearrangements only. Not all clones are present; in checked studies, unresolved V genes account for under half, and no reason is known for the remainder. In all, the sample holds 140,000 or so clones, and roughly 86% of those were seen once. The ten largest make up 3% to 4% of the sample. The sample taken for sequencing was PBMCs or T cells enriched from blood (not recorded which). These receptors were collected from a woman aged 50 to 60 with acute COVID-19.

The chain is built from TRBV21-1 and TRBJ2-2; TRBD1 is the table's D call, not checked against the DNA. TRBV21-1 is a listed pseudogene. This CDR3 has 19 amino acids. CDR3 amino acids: CASSKPLGAGTGNTGELFF. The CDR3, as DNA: TGTGCCAGCAGCAAACCTTTGGGGGCAGGGACAGGGAACACCGGGGAGCTGTTTTTT.

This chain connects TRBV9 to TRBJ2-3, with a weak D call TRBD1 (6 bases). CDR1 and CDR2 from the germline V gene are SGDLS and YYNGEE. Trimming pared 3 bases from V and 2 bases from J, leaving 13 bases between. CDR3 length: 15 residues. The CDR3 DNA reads TGTGCCAGCAGCGCCCTAACAGGGACCACAGATACGCAGTATTTT. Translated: CASSALTGTTDTQYF.

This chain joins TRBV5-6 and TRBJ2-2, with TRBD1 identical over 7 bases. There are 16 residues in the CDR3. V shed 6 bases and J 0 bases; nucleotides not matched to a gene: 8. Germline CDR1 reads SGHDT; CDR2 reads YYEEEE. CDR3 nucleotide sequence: TGTGCCAGCACCATGTCCGGGACAGCGAACACCGGGGAGCTGTTTTTT. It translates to CASTMSGTANTGELFF.

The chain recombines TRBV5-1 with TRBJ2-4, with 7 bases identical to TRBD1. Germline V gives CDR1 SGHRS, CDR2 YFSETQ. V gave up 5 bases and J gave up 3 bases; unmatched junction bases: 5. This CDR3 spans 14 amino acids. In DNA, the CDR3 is TGCGCCAGCAGACCTACAGGGGACAAAAACATTCAGTACTTC. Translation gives CASRPTGDKNIQYF.

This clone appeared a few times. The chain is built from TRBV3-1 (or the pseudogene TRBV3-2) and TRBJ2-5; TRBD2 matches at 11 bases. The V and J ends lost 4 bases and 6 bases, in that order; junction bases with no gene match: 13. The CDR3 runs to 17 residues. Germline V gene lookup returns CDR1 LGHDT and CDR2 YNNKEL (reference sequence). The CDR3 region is CASSPAWVAGGPKTQYF. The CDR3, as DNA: TGTGCCAGCAGCCCGGCGTGGGTAGCGGGAGGGCCGAAGACCCAGTACTTC.

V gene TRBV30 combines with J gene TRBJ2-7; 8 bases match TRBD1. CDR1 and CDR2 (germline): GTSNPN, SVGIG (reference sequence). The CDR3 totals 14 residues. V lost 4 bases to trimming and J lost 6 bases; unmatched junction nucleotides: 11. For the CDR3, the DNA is TGTGCCTGGAAACTGGGACAGGTCCTTGGCGAGCAGTACTTC. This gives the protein CAWKLGQVLGEQYF.

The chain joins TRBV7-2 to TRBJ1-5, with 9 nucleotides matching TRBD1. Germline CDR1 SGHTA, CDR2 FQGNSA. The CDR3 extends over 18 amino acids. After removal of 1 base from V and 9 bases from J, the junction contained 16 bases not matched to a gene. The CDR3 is CASSLGGNGQGTLGPQHF. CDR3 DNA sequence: TGTGCCAGCAGCTTAGGGGGCAATGGACAGGGGACTTTAGGGCCCCAGCATTTT.

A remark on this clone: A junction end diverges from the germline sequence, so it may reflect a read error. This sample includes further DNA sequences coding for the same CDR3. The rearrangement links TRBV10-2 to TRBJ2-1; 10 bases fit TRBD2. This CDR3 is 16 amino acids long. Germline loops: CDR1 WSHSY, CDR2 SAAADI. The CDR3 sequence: CASSDPTSGVYNEQFF. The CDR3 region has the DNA TGTGCCAGCAGTGACCCAACTAGCGGGGTCTACAATGAGCAGTTCTTC.

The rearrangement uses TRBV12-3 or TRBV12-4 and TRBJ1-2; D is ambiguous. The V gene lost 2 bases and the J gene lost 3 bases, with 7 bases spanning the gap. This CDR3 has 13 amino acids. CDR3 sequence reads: CASSLPGYYGYTF. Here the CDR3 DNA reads TGTGCCAGCAGTTTACCGGGTTACTATGGCTACACCTTC.

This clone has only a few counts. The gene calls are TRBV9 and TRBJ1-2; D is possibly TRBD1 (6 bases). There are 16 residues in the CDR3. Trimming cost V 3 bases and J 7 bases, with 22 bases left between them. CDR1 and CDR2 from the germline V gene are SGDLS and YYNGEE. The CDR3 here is CASSAAPRGDVGGYTF. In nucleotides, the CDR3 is TGTGCCAGCAGCGCAGCCCCCAGGGGCGATGTGGGTGGCTACACCTTC.

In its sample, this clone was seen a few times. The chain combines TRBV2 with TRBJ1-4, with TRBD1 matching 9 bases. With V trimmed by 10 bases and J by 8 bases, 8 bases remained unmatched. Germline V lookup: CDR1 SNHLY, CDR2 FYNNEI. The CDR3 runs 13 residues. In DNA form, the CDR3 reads TGTGCCAAGAGACAGGGGGTGTTCGAAAAACTGTTTTTT. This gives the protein CAKRQGVFEKLFF.

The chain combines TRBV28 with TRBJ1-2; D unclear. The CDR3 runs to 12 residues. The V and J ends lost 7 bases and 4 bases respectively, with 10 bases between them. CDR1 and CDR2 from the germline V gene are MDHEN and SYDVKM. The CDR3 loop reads CASTAGSYGYTF. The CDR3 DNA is TGTGCCAGCACGGCCGGGAGCTATGGCTACACCTTC.

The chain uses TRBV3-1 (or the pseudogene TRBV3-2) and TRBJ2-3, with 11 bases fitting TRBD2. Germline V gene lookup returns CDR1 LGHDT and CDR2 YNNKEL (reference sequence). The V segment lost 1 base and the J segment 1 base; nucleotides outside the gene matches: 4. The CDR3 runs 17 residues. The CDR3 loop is CASSQGTSGWGTDTQYF. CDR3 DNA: TGTGCCAGCAGCCAAGGGACTAGCGGGTGGGGCACAGATACGCAGTATTTT.

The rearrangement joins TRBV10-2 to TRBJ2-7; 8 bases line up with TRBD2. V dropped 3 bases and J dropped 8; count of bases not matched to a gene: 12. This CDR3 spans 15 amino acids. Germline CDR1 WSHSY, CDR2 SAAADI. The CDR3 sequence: CASSDPASGLGKQYF. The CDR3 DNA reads TGCGCCAGCAGTGATCCGGCTAGCGGGCTGGGGAAGCAGTACTTC.

The CDR3 protein is CASSYSSLAGGEQYF. CDR3 sequence (DNA): TGTGCCAGCAGTTACTCGTCGCTAGCGGGAGGCGAGCAGTACTTC. The chain links TRBV6-5 to TRBJ2-7; 11 bases are a match to TRBD2. Looked up from germline, CDR1 is MNHEY and CDR2 is SVGAGI. V was pared by 0 bases and J by 6 bases, with 4 bases of the junction left unmatched. There are 15 residues in the CDR3.

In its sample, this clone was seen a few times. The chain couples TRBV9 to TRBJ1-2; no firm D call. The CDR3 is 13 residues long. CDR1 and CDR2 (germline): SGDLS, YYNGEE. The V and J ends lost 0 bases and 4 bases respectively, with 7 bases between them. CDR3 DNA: TGTGCCAGCAGCGTAGTGGCGGGCTATGGCTACACCTTC. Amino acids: CASSVVAGYGYTF.

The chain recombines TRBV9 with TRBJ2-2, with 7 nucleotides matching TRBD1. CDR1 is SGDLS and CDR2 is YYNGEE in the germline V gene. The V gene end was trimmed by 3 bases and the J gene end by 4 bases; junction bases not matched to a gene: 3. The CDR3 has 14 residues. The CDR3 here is CASSATGSTGELFF. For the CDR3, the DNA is TGTGCCAGCAGCGCGACAGGGAGCACCGGGGAGCTGTTTTTT.

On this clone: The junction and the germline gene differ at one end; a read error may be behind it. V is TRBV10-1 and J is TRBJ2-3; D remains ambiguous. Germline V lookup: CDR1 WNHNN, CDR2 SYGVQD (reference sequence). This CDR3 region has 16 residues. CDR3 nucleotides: TGCGCCAGCAGTGAGTCGGGTAGAGGCAGCAAAGATACGCAGTATTTT. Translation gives CASSESGRGSKDTQYF.